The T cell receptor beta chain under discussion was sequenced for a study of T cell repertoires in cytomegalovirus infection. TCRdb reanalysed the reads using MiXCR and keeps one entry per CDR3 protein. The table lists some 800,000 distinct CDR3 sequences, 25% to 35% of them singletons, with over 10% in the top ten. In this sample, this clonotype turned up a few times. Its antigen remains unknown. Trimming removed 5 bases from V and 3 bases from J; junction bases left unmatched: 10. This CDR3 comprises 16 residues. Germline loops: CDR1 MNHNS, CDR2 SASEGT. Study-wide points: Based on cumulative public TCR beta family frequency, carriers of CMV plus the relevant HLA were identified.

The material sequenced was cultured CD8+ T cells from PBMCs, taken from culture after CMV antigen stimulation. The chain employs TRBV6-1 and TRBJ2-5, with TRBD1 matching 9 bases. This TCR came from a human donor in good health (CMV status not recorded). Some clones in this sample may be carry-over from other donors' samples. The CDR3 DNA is TGTGCCAGCAGTCCCGGGACAGGGTATCGCGAAGAGACCCAGTACTTC. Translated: CASSPGTGYREETQYF.